This T cell receptor beta chain was identified during a study of Graves' ophthalmopathy and Graves' hyperthyroidism. V gave up 7 bases and J gave up 0 bases, with 7 bases separating them. The CDR3 has 13 residues. CDR1 is SGHTA, CDR2 FQGNSA, per germline. The sequenced template was RNA, covering the TCR beta CDR3 region. The library came from an HTBI-primed first-round RT-PCR and a second-round multiplex PCR. One entry per CDR3 protein, called by TCRdb with MiXCR from the multiplex PCR reads. The table shows 200,000 to 250,000 distinct CDR3 sequences, with 20% to 25% occurring only once. No donor had other autoimmune disease, uncontrolled infection, pregnancy or lactation. The source of the PBMCs was approximately 9.5 ml of fresh peripheral blood. This clonotype was seen more than once but under ten times. What it binds is not known. Study results and caveats: With 70.59% sensitivity and about 72% specificity, the model predicted ophthalmopathy progression. Most expanded thyroid clonotypes above 0.001 frequency also appeared in blood.

Sequencing input: peripheral blood. This sequence joins TRBV7-2 and TRBJ2-4; no firm D call. This clonotype originated in a woman aged 45 to 65 with Graves' ophthalmopathy. CDR3 in amino acids: CASTILAKNIQYF. In nucleotides, the CDR3 is TGTGCCAGCACCATACTAGCCAAAAACATTCAGTACTTC.